This T cell receptor beta chain was found in a study of patients and donors after allogeneic stem cell transplantation. V shed 5 bases and J 3 bases; nucleotides not matched to a gene: 6. The CDR3 extends over 14 amino acids. The germline CDR1 and CDR2 sequences are SEHNR and FQNEAQ (reference sequence). TCRdb itself ran the RT-PCR reads through MiXCR, one entry per CDR3 protein. This sample has over 400,000 distinct CDR3 sequences, with roughly 17% found just once. The V gene is TRBV7-9, the J gene TRBJ1-2; 7 nucleotides align to TRBD1. Material for sequencing was blood, either unsorted or a sorted T cell fraction (not recorded which). The clonotype was recovered from a human donor who was either an allogeneic HSCT recipient or a stem cell or donor lymphocyte infusion donor (not recorded which). It is not recorded whose cells these are; they may come from a transplant donor. The CDR3 DNA follows: TGTGCCAGCAGCCTGGACAGGTTTGACTATGGCTACACCTTC. Residues: CASSLDRFDYGYTF.